This T cell receptor (beta chain) was sequenced for a study of T cell changes during pregnancy in multiple sclerosis. TCRdb keeps only in-frame clones here, not all; method: immunoSEQ multiplex PCR. The repertoire has around 50,000 clones, about 91% of them found once; the top ten carry 1.2%. V was clipped by 6 bases and J by 1 base, with 9 bases between them. The CDR3 sequence is 14 residues long. Germline loops: CDR1 MNHNY, CDR2 SVGAGI (reference sequence). The TCR comes from a female donor in good health, enrolled as a control in a pregnancy study. The specimen comprised peripheral blood, sampled after pregnancy. The chain uses TRBV6-6 and TRBJ1-4; D call uncertain. CDR3: CASSDGVTNEKLFF. CDR3 sequence (DNA): TGTGCCAGCAGCGACGGAGTAACTAATGAAAAACTGTTTTTT.